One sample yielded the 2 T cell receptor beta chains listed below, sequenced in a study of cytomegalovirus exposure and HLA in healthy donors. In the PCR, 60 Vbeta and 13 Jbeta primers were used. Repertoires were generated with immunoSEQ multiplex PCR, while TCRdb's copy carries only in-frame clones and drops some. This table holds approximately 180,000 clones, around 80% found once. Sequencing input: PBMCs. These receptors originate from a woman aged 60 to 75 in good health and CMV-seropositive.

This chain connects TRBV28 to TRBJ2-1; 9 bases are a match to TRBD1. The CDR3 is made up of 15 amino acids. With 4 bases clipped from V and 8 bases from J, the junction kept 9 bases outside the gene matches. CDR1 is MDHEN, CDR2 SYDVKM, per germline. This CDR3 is CASSSPGTGFYEQFF. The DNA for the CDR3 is TGTGCCAGCAGTTCCCCCGGGACAGGGTTCTATGAGCAGTTCTTC.

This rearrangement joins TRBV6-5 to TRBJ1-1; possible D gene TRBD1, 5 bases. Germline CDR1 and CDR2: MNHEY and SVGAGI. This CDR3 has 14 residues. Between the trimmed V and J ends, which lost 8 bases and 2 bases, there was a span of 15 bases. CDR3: CASGRGNANTEAFF. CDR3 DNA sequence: TGTGCCAGCGGGAGGGGTAATGCTAACACTGAAGCTTTCTTT.